Listed below are T cell receptor beta chains from one sample, sequenced in a study of tumor-infiltrating lymphocytes in primary liver carcinoma. Using its own MiXCR run on the multiplex PCR reads, TCRdb lists one record per CDR3 protein. The sample has roughly 53,000 distinct CDR3 sequences, over 65% seen once. The sequenced material came from liver tumor tissue from sampling region 2. These receptors all stem from a man aged 40-49 years with primary liver carcinoma and hepatitis B virus infection. Both conserved end residues are part of each CDR3. Each record gives: J gene, D gene, clone size, V gene, CDR3 DNA, CDR3 protein. D genes are given only for firm matches. Clone size is stated in some rows and not others, as once, few, many or a class when expanded.

>TRBJ1-6|NA|medium-sized|TRBV11-2
TGTGCCAGCAGCCCCCGGGCAGGCTTACTTAATTCACCCCTCCACTTT
CASSPRAGLLNSPLHF
>TRBJ2-7|NA|NA|TRBV29-1
TGCAGCGCCGAGGTAACTCACGAGCGATACTTC
CSAEVTHERYF
>TRBJ2-7|TRBD1|NA|TRBV6-5
TGTGCCAGTAGTTACCACAGGGGATGGTACGAGCAGTACTTC
CASSYHRGWYEQYF
>TRBJ2-2|NA|NA|TRBV6-5
TGTGCCAGCAGCCCTCGGTACATCGGGGAGCTGTTTTTT
CASSPRYIGELFF
>TRBJ2-3|NA|medium-sized|TRBV29-1
TGCAGCGTCACTATAGGTACAGATACGCAGTATTTT
CSVTIGTDTQYF
>TRBJ2-2|TRBD1|NA|TRBV11-2
TGTGTCACGGGACAGGGGAACACCGGGGAACCATTTTTT
CVTGQGNTGEPFF
>TRBJ1-6|NA|NA|TRBV12-3/TRBV12-4
TGTGCCAGCAGACTCGACATGGCCTATAATTCACCCCTCCGCTTT
CASRLDMAYNSPLRF
>TRBJ2-7|NA|NA|TRBV5-6
TGTGCCAGCAGCTTGTTCGATCTCTATGAGCAGTACTTC
CASSLFDLYEQYF
>TRBJ1-1|TRBD1|NA|TRBV5-1
TGCGCCAGCAGCCAGAATACAGGGGGCGAAGGTAACACTGAAGCTTTCTTT
CASSQNTGGEGNTEAFF
>TRBJ2-3|TRBD2|NA|TRBV6-1
TGTGTCAGCAGTCCATTAGCGGGTTTAACTACAGATACGCAGTATTTT
CVSSPLAGLTTDTQYF
>TRBJ1-4|NA|NA|TRBV10-2
TGCGCCAGTAGTGAGACAGCAACTAATGAAAAACCGTTTTTT
CASSETATNEKPFF
>TRBJ2-5|NA|NA|TRBV11-2
TGTGCAAGCAGCTTAGATTTTCTGGAGAATCAGTACTTC
CASSLDFLENQYF
>TRBJ1-2|TRBD1|many|TRBV12-3/TRBV12-4
TGTGCCAGCAGTTTTACGGGGACAGGGAATGGCTACACCTTC
CASSFTGTGNGYTF
>TRBJ2-7|NA|many|TRBV29-1
TGCAGCGCCGGGCGGGGCAATAATGGCGAGCAGTACTTC
CSAGRGNNGEQYF
>TRBJ2-7|NA|once|TRBV18
TGTGCCAGCTCACCATCCATATCCTACGAGCAGTACTTC
CASSPSISYEQYF
>TRBJ1-2|NA|NA|TRBV6-2/TRBV6-3
TGTGCCAGCAGTTACTCTGTATGGGTAGGCTACGCCTTC
CASSYSVWVGYAF
>TRBJ1-2|TRBD1|NA|TRBV11-2
TGTACCAGCAGCTCCATAAACAGGGGGCGCCTCGGCTATGGCTACACATTC
CTSSSINRGRLGYGYTF
>TRBJ2-7|NA|NA|TRBV21-1
TGTGCCAGCAGCAAAGCGTGGGGGGGAGTAGGGAAAGAAGGCGAGCAGTATTTC
CASSKAWGGVGKEGEQYF
>TRBJ2-3|NA|NA|TRBV10-1
TGTGCCAGCAGTGTAACCGGGATAGGGACCGATACGCAGTATTTT
CASSVTGIGTDTQYF
>TRBJ2-3|NA|NA|TRBV12-3/TRBV12-4
TGTGCCAGCACTCAGGGTTTGTCCGCAGATACGCAGTATTTT
CASTQGLSADTQYF
>TRBJ2-7|NA|NA|TRBV12-3/TRBV12-4
TGTGCCAGCAGGAGTATTGGCGGCTCCTACGAGCAATACTTC
CASRSIGGSYEQYF
>TRBJ2-7|NA|NA|TRBV14
TGTGCCAGCAGCCGGAATTACAATGAGCAGTACTTC
CASSRNYNEQYF
>TRBJ2-6|NA|NA|TRBV7-9
TGTGCCAGCACCGGGAAAGACTCTGGGGCCAACGTCCCGACTTTC
CASTGKDSGANVPTF
>TRBJ2-7|NA|NA|TRBV11-2
TGTGCCAGCAGCTTATCCGTTGGACTAACAGGAGGGGTGTACAAGCAGTACTTC
CASSLSVGLTGGVYKQYF
>TRBJ2-7|TRBD1|many|TRBV7-9
TGTGCCAGCACCGCACAGGGGTCCCCCTACGAGCAGTACTTC
CASTAQGSPYEQYF
>TRBJ1-1|TRBD1|many|TRBV29-1
TGCAGCGTAACGGACAGGGGGCACACTGAAGCTTTCTTT
CSVTDRGHTEAFF
>TRBJ2-1|NA|NA|TRBV29-1
TGCGGCGTTGAAGAGACCATTGGCAGTGAGAAGTTCTTC
CGVEETIGSEKFF
>TRBJ2-3|TRBD2|once|TRBV7-8
TGTGCGTCCCGGACTAGCATCACAGATACGCAGTATTTT
CASRTSITDTQYF
>TRBJ2-7|NA|medium-sized|TRBV6-6
TGTGCCAGCAGTTTCGGACCGGACTACGAGCAGTACTTC
CASSFGPDYEQYF
>TRBJ2-5|NA|NA|TRBV6-5
TGTGCCAACTGTTACGGGGGGCGGGAGACCCAGTACTTC
CANCYGGRETQYF
>TRBJ2-6|TRBD1|NA|TRBV6-1
TGTGCCAGTACCGGGACAGTGGACTCTGGGGCCAACGTCCTGACTTTC
CASTGTVDSGANVLTF
>TRBJ1-2|NA|many|TRBV4-1
TGCGCCAGCAGCCAAGGTCGGGGACGTGAGTGGATTACTAACTATGGCTACACCTTC
CASSQGRGREWITNYGYTF
>TRBJ2-2|TRBD1|NA|TRBV9
TGTGCCAGCAGCACAGGGGACACCGGGGAGCTGTTTTTT
CASSTGDTGELFF
>TRBJ2-1|NA|NA|TRBV28
TGTGCCAGCACAGGGCGGAATACCCTCTACAATGAGCAGTTCTTC
CASTGRNTLYNEQFF
>TRBJ2-1|NA|many|TRBV11-2
TGTGCCAGCAGCTTAGGGAATTACAATGAGCAGTTCTTC
CASSLGNYNEQFF
>TRBJ2-2|NA|NA|TRBV28
TGTGTCAGCAGCCAATACTTGAACACCGGGGAGCTGTTTTTC
CVSSQYLNTGELFF
>TRBJ1-4|NA|NA|TRBV4-1
TGCGCCAGCAGCCAGGGACGGGAAAGTCGCATCTCTAATGAAAAACTGTTTTTT
CASSQGRESRISNEKLFF
>TRBJ2-7|TRBD2|many|TRBV28
TGTGCCAGCAGTTCCCTGGCGGGAGTACAGTACTTC
CASSSLAGVQYF
>TRBJ2-3|NA|once|TRBV11-2
TGTGCCAACAGCTTAAGGGAGGTTGACACAGATACGCAGTATTTT
CANSLREVDTDTQYF
>TRBJ2-3|TRBD2|NA|TRBV7-8
TGTGCAAGCAGCTTAGGACTAGGCACAGATACGCGGTATTTT
CASSLGLGTDTRYF
>TRBJ2-7|TRBD1|NA|TRBV11-2
TGTGCCGGCAGATTAGGCAGGGGGCTTACCTACAAGCAGTACTTC
CAGRLGRGLTYKQYF
>TRBJ2-4|NA|NA|TRBV10-3
TGTGCCAGCGGGACCCCATCCAATAACATTCAGTACTTC
CASGTPSNNIQYF
>TRBJ2-1|TRBD1|NA|TRBV29-1
TGCAGAGGATTAACGGGACAGGGGGTGGATGAGCAGTTCTTC
CRGLTGQGVDEQFF
>TRBJ2-7|TRBD1|NA|TRBV11-1
TGTACCAGCAGCCTTGGACAGGGATTAATTGACGAGCAGTACTTC
CTSSLGQGLIDEQYF
>TRBJ2-7|NA|NA|TRBV11-2
TGTGCCAGCAGCTTAGATTTCGGGACACCTAACTCCTACGAGCAGTACTTC
CASSLDFGTPNSYEQYF
>TRBJ2-5|NA|NA|TRBV29-1
TGCAGCGTTGAGGATCGGCAAGGGGCGGAGACCCGGTACTTT
CSVEDRQGAETRYF
>TRBJ2-1|NA|many|TRBV6-1
TGTGCCAGCAGTCACGGGGGACCAGGGCAGTTCTTC
CASSHGGPGQFF
>TRBJ2-5|TRBD1|NA|TRBV6-5
TGTGAGAGCAGAATACAGGGGGAGGAGACCCAGTACTTC
CESRIQGEETQYF
>TRBJ2-1|NA|once|TRBV11-2
TGTGCCAGCAACTCCGCTGCAGGCGGTAACCAACAGTTCTTC
CASNSAAGGNQQFF
>TRBJ1-6|NA|many|TRBV7-8
TGTGCCAGCAGCTTAGGTCGACAGGAGAATAATTCACCCCTCCACTTT
CASSLGRQENNSPLHF
>TRBJ2-2|TRBD1|NA|TRBV6-4
TGTGCCAGCAGTAACTCAGGACAGGGGAACACCGGGGAGCTGTTTTTT
CASSNSGQGNTGELFF
>TRBJ2-7|NA|many|TRBV10-3
TGTGCCATCAGTGAGCGGGGAAAAGAGGACGAGCAGTACTTC
CAISERGKEDEQYF
>TRBJ2-3|NA|few|TRBV29-1
TGCAGCGTGAAGGGAGGCGGCCCAGATACGCAGTATTTT
CSVKGGGPDTQYF
>TRBJ2-5|NA|once|TRBV12-3/TRBV12-4
TGTGCCAGCAGTCGAGGGGAAGAGATCCAGTACTTC
CASSRGEEIQYF
>TRBJ1-4|TRBD1|few|TRBV30
TGTGCCTGGAGCCCCCCCATCCACGGGACAGGGGTCCTTAATGAAAAACTGTTTTTT
CAWSPPIHGTGVLNEKLFF